Below, 24 T cell receptor beta chains from the same sample are listed, as sequenced in a study of cytomegalovirus exposure and HLA in healthy donors. PCR amplification relied on 60 Vbeta primers (plus 13 Jbeta primers). Only in-frame clones appear in the TCRdb table, and some are missing; sequencing was by immunoSEQ multiplex PCR. In total, the table holds some 110,000 clones. The sample taken for sequencing was PBMCs. Source of these receptors: a man in his forties or fifties in good health and CMV-seropositive.

The V call is TRBV2, the J call TRBJ1-4, with D uncertain. This CDR3 is built from 13 residues. V dropped 7 bases and J dropped 6 bases, with 12 bases sitting between them. Per the germline V gene, CDR1 is SNHLY and CDR2 is FYNNEI. CDR3 DNA: TGTGCCAGCACAAGGGAGTTGGATGAAAAACTGTTTTTT. This codes for CASTRELDEKLFF.

The chain couples TRBV10-3 to TRBJ2-3; the D is unclear. CDR1 is ENHRY, CDR2 SYGVKD, per germline. The V gene lost 6 bases and the J gene lost 2 bases, with 9 bases spanning the gap. The length of the CDR3 is 13 residues. The CDR3 loop is CAIREDSTDTQYF. In nucleotides, the CDR3 is TGTGCCATCAGAGAAGACTCCACAGATACGCAGTATTTT.

The V and J genes are TRBV28 and TRBJ2-7, with a weak D call TRBD2 (5 bases). The V end was cut by 8 bases, the J end by 0 bases, with 11 bases between. The CDR3 length is 13 residues. Germline CDR1 reads MDHEN; CDR2 reads SYDVKM. The CDR3 region is CASETLVSYEQYF. CDR3 sequence (DNA): TGTGCCAGCGAAACACTAGTCTCCTACGAGCAGTACTTC.

V and J are TRBV5-1 and TRBJ2-1; TRBD1 is a possible D gene (5 bases). Germline V gene sequence: CDR1 SGHRS, CDR2 YFSETQ. Trimming took off 7 bases at V and 7 bases at J, with 24 bases between the two ends. CDR3 size: 16 residues. This CDR3 reads CASATQGQGGVNEQFF. The CDR3 nucleotides are TGCGCCAGCGCCACTCAGGGTCAGGGTGGGGTTAATGAGCAGTTCTTC.

The chain combines TRBV19 with TRBJ1-5, with TRBD1 matching over 8 bases. With 4 bases clipped from V and 6 bases from J, the junction kept 5 bases outside the gene matches. The CDR3 consists of 14 residues. Germline lookup yields CDR1 LNHDA and CDR2 SQIVND (reference sequence). CDR3 DNA: TGTGCCAGTAGTAGGAAACAGGGGGGTCAGCCCCAGCATTTT. Amino acid sequence: CASSRKQGGQPQHF.

The chain uses TRBV28 and TRBJ2-7; 7 positions agree with TRBD2. V lost 5 bases and J lost 1; bases outside the gene matches: 11. Germline CDR1 is MDHEN and CDR2 is SYDVKM. The CDR3 totals 16 residues. The CDR3 sequence: CASSGSGTTPSYEQYF. CDR3 nucleotide sequence: TGTGCCAGCAGTGGTTCCGGGACTACACCTTCCTACGAGCAGTACTTC.

On this clone: The same CDR3 can be traced to other DNA sequences in this sample. In DNA, the CDR3 is TGTGCCAGCAGCCCCGTCGCTGGGGCCAACGTCCTGACTTTC. Translating gives CASSPVAGANVLTF. The rearrangement joins TRBV7-9 to TRBJ2-6; no definite D call. The CDR3 has 14 residues. CDR1 is SEHNR and CDR2 is FQNEAQ in the germline V gene (reference sequence). Trimming stripped 5 bases from V and 2 bases from J, with 7 bases between.

The chain couples TRBV5-8 to TRBJ2-7, with 12 bases lining up with TRBD1. Germline CDR1 reads SGHTS; CDR2 reads YDEGEE. The CDR3 covers 15 residues. The ends lost 5 bases at V and 6 bases at J; junction bases unmatched: 9. The CDR3 region is CASRPPGQGATEQYF. CDR3 coding DNA: TGTGCCAGCAGGCCACCGGGACAGGGGGCGACCGAGCAGTACTTC. Full variable domain (remainder filled in from reference TRBV5-8 and TRBJ2-7): EAGVTQSPTHLIKTRGQQATLRCSPISGHTSVYWYQQALGLGLQFLLWYDEGEERNRGNFPPRFSGRQFPNYSSELNVNALELEDSALYLCASRPPGQGATEQYFGPGTRLTVT.

CDR3 protein: CASSNRRGTSYEQYF. For the CDR3, the DNA is TGTGCCAGCAGCAACAGGAGGGGTACCTCCTACGAGCAGTACTTC. The chain uses TRBV21-1 and TRBJ2-7; the table names TRBD2, a call not compared with the DNA. TRBV21-1 is noted as a pseudogene. The CDR3 extends over 15 amino acids.

The V and J genes are TRBV28 and TRBJ1-1; the match to TRBD1 covers 9 bases. With V trimmed by 6 bases and J by 5 bases, 7 bases remained unmatched. CDR1 MDHEN and CDR2 SYDVKM come from the germline V gene. The CDR3 totals 14 residues. The CDR3 coding sequence is TGTGCCAGCAGGGGGGACAGGGAGGGGACTGAAGCTTTCTTT. The encoded protein is CASRGDREGTEAFF.

This sequence joins TRBV5-6 and TRBJ2-5; D might be TRBD2 (6 bases). There are 16 residues in the CDR3. The germline V gene has CDR1 SGHDT and CDR2 YYEEEE. The V end was cut by 0 bases, the J end by 2 bases, with 14 bases between. The CDR3 is CASSLVGLTPQETQYF. The CDR3 bases are TGTGCCAGCAGCTTGGTTGGACTAACACCTCAAGAGACCCAGTACTTC.

This chain joins TRBV30 and TRBJ1-1; TRBD1 aligns across 8 bases. Losses at the gene ends were 6 bases for V and 1 base for J; bases not matched to a gene: 10. Germline assignment: CDR1 GTSNPN and CDR2 SVGIG (reference sequence). The CDR3 length is 15 residues. CDR3 sequence (DNA): TGTGCCTGTAAAGGACAGGGCGGGAGGAACACTGAAGCTTTCTTT. Encoded protein: CACKGQGGRNTEAFF.

The chain recombines TRBV11-2 with TRBJ2-7; D possibly corresponds to TRBD1 (6 bases). V was clipped by 5 bases and J by 4 bases, with 21 bases between them. CDR3 length: 16 amino acids. Germline CDR1 reads SGHAT; CDR2 reads FQNNGV. The CDR3 sequence: CASSPEDRFIVYEQYF. The CDR3, as DNA: TGTGCCAGCAGCCCAGAGGACAGATTCATCGTTTACGAGCAGTACTTC.

The chain carries TRBV5-6 and TRBJ2-2; TRBD1 is a possible D gene (6 bases). Germline V CDR1 and CDR2: SGHDT, YYEEEE. V was clipped by 4 bases and J by 7 bases, with 11 bases between them. The CDR3 totals 13 residues. The CDR3 coding sequence is TGTGCCAGCAGCCCCCAGGGGAGCGGGGAGCTGTTTTTT. Residues: CASSPQGSGELFF.

This chain uses TRBV20-1 with TRBJ2-1; D unresolved. Germline V gene lookup returns CDR1 DFQATT and CDR2 SNEGSKA (reference sequence). Trimming took off 0 bases at V and 8 bases at J, with 5 bases between the two ends. The CDR3 consists of 11 residues. CDR3 amino acids: CSARDPYEQFF. The CDR3 nucleotides read TGCAGTGCTAGAGATCCGTATGAGCAGTTCTTC.

The chain joins TRBV7-9 to TRBJ1-5; D might be TRBD1 (6 bases). The CDR3 sequence is 14 residues long. V was clipped by 5 bases and J by 3 bases, with 11 bases between them. Per germline, CDR1 SEHNR and CDR2 FQNEAQ (reference sequence). The CDR3 sequence is CASSPQGNNQPQHF. The CDR3 DNA is TGTGCCAGCAGCCCACAGGGAAACAATCAGCCCCAGCATTTT.

The V and J genes are TRBV5-1 and TRBJ2-3; 7 bases fit TRBD1. The CDR3 loop spans 16 amino acids. With 0 bases clipped from V and 2 bases from J, the junction kept 6 bases outside the gene matches. Germline CDR1 and CDR2: SGHRS and YFSETQ. The CDR3 is CASSLGSGGITDTQYF. CDR3 nucleotides: TGCGCCAGCAGCTTGGGTTCAGGGGGAATCACAGATACGCAGTATTTT.

Points on this clone: Other DNA sequences in this sample translate to the same CDR3. This chain uses TRBV7-9 with TRBJ2-7; D is possibly TRBD2 (6 bases). Germline CDR1 and CDR2: SEHNR and FQNEAQ (reference sequence). The CDR3 is made up of 14 amino acids. The V gene lost 4 bases and the J gene lost 2 bases, with 12 bases spanning the gap. CDR3 DNA sequence: TGTGCCAGCAGCTCCCCGGGACTTGCCTACGAGCAGTACTTC. Amino acid sequence: CASSSPGLAYEQYF.

J is TRBJ2-5 and V is TRBV9; the match to TRBD2 covers 9 bases. Per the germline V gene, CDR1 is SGDLS and CDR2 is YYNGEE. V trimming: 3 bases; J trimming: 9 bases; junction bases outside the gene matches: 15. The CDR3 has 16 residues. For the CDR3, the DNA is TGTGCCAGCAGCGGGTTTAGCGGGAGTAAGGCCTGGCCCCAGTACTTC. As protein: CASSGFSGSKAWPQYF.

As regards this clone: The same CDR3 arises from other DNA sequences in this sample as well. This rearrangement joins TRBV5-1 to TRBJ2-7; 7 bases align to TRBD2. From germline, CDR1 is SGHRS and CDR2 YFSETQ. The CDR3 length is 14 residues. J gave up 3 bases and V 0 bases, and 3 bases lay outside the gene matches. In DNA form, the CDR3 reads TGCGCCAGCAGCTTGGAGGGCGGGAGCTACGAGCAGTACTTC. It codes for CASSLEGGSYEQYF.

The gene calls are TRBV7-6 and TRBJ2-1, with 11 nucleotides matching TRBD2. V trimming: 5 bases; J trimming: 5 bases; junction bases outside the gene matches: 8. There are 16 residues in the CDR3. Germline V gives CDR1 SGHVS, CDR2 FNYEAQ. Here the CDR3 DNA reads TGTGCCAGCAGCCTACGACTAGCGGGAACCGACAATGAGCAGTTCTTC. It is translated as CASSLRLAGTDNEQFF. Full variable domain (missing parts from reference TRBV7-6 and TRBJ2-1): GAGVSQSPRYKVTKRGQDVALRCDPISGHVSLYWYRQALGQGPEFLTYFNYEAQQDKSGLPNDRFSAERPEGSISTLTIQRTEQRDSAMYRCASSLRLAGTDNEQFFGPGTRLTVL.

The rearrangement links TRBV27 to TRBJ2-7; TRBD1 matches 11 bases. J was trimmed by 5 bases and V by 6 bases; bases with no gene match: 3. Germline assignment: CDR1 MNHEY and CDR2 SMNVEV (reference sequence). CDR3 length equals 13 residues. The CDR3 loop is CASSRTGGNEQYF. CDR3 DNA: TGTGCCAGCAGCCGGACAGGGGGCAACGAGCAGTACTTC.

The CDR3 loop reads CAISDWTMNTEAFF. The CDR3 DNA sequence: TGTGCCATCAGTGACTGGACAATGAACACTGAAGCTTTCTTT. The chain recombines TRBV10-3 with TRBJ1-1; D may be TRBD1 (5 bases). The V and J ends lost 3 bases and 0 bases respectively, with 8 bases between them. The CDR3 has 14 amino acids. Per the germline V gene, CDR1 is ENHRY and CDR2 is SYGVKD.

V is TRBV6-1 and J is TRBJ2-5, with D maybe TRBD1 (5 bases). The CDR3 length is 15 residues. Germline values: CDR1 MNHNS, CDR2 SASEGT. V was clipped by 6 bases and J by 2 bases, with 16 bases between them. The CDR3 loop reads CASRKVRGAQETQYF. CDR3 DNA sequence: TGTGCCAGCAGGAAAGTCCGTGGGGCGCAAGAGACCCAGTACTTC.